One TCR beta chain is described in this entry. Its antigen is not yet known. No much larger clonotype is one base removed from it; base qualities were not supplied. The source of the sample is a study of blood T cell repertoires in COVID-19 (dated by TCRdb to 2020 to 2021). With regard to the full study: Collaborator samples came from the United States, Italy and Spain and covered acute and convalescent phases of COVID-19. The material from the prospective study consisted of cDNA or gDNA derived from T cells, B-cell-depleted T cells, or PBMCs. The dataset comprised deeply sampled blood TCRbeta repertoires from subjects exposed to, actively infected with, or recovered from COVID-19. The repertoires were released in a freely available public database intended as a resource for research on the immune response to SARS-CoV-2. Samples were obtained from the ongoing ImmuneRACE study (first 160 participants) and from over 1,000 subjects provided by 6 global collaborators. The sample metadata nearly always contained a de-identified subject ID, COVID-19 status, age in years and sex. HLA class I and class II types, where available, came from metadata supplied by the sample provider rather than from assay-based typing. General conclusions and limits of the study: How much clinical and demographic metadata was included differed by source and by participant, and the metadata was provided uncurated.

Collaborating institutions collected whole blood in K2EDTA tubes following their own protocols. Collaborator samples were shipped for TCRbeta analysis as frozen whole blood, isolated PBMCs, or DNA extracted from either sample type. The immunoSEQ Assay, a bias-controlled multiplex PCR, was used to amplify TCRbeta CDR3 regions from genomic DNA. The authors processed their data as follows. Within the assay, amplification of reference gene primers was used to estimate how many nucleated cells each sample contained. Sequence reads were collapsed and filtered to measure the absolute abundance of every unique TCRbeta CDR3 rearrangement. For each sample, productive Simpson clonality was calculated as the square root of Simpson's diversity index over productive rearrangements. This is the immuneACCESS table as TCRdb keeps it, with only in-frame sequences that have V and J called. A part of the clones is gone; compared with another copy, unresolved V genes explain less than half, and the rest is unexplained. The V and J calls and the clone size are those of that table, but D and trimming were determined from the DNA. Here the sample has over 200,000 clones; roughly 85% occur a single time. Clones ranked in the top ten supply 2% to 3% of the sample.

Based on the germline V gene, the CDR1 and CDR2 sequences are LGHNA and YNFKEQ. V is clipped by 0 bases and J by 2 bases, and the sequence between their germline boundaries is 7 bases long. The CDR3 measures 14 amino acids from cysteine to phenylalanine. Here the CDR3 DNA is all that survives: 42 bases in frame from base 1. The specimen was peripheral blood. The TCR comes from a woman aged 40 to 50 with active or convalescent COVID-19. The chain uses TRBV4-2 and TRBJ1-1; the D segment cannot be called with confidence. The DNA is TGTGCCAGCAGCCAAGATCCGTTAAACACTGAAGCTTTCTTT. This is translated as CASSQDPLNTEAFF.